A single sample gave rise to the 2 T cell receptor beta chains below, sequenced in a study of cytomegalovirus exposure and HLA in healthy donors. Primers for the PCR totalled 60 Vbeta and 13 Jbeta. TCRdb's copy holds only in-frame clones and misses some; the assay was immunoSEQ multiplex PCR. Of fewer than 200,000 clones listed, 80% were seen once; the top ten hold roughly 9.7%. Material: PBMCs. The source is a man younger than 35 in good health and CMV-seropositive.

The chain couples TRBV27 to TRBJ2-7; D unclear. This CDR3 contains 15 residues. Germline-derived CDR1 and CDR2 are MNHEY and SMNVEV (reference sequence). V was pared by 5 bases and J by 2 bases, with 16 bases between. The CDR3 spells CASSPYPPRAYEQYF. As DNA, the CDR3 is TGTGCCAGCAGTCCTTACCCTCCACGGGCCTACGAGCAGTACTTC.

This clone was observed once. The chain joins TRBV19 to TRBJ1-2; D is undetermined. This CDR3 contains 13 residues. Germline V gene lookup returns CDR1 LNHDA and CDR2 SQIVND (reference sequence). The V end was cut by 5 bases, the J end by 0 bases, with 7 bases between. The DNA of the CDR3 is TGTGCCAGTAGTCTTTCCGCTAACTATGGCTACACCTTC. This gives the protein CASSLSANYGYTF.